This T cell receptor beta chain was documented in a study of cytomegalovirus exposure and HLA in healthy donors. Clones were read by immunoSEQ multiplex PCR, and TCRdb kept only the in-frame ones, dropping some. This sample has roughly 220,000 clones; approximately 90% occur once, and the top ten carry around 1%. Regarding this clone: Compared with germline, one end of the junction differs, possibly owing to a read error.

The sequence was collected from a young woman in good health and CMV-seronegative. Sequenced sample: PBMCs.

CDR3 DNA: TGTGCCAGCAGCTTATTGCGTACCAGGGGGCACTATGGCTACACCTTC. It translates to CASSLLRTRGHYGYTF. The gene calls are TRBV27 and TRBJ1-2; 8 nucleotides agree with TRBD1. The germline CDR1 and CDR2 sequences are MNHEY and SMNVEV (reference sequence). The CDR3 totals 16 residues.